One and the same sample provided the 32 T cell receptor beta chains below, sequenced in a study of monozygotic twins with inflammatory bowel disease (dated by TCRdb to between 2018 and 2021). To prepare the library, 5' RACE was applied. The instrument was an Illumina HiSeq 2500. TCRdb reprocessed the reads and lists each CDR3 protein sequence as a single entry, with no DNA. The sample has roughly 300,000 distinct CDR3 sequences on record. The top ten constitute 5.6% of the sample. The sequenced sample consisted of blood. The receptors derive from a human donor with ulcerative colitis or Crohn's disease, or a healthy co-twin of an affected twin (not recorded which).

This chain's CDR3 is CASSEQEGNTDTQYF. The chain recombines TRBV27 with TRBJ2-3. This CDR3 region has 15 residues. The germline gives CDR1 MNHEY, CDR2 SMNVEV (reference sequence).

This chain links TRBV28 with TRBJ2-1; TCRdb lists TRBD2, though no DNA is available to test this call. The germline V gene has CDR1 MDHEN and CDR2 SYDVKM. This CDR3 is 15 amino acids long. The CDR3 loop is CASRRRAISYNEQFF.

This chain joins TRBV20-1 and TRBJ2-1; the D gene TCRdb calls, TRBD1, cannot be checked with no DNA. Germline loops: CDR1 DFQATT, CDR2 SNEGSKA (reference sequence). CDR3 size: 14 residues. The CDR3 sequence: CSATRDRRNSEQFF.

The chain couples TRBV2 to TRBJ2-6; TCRdb indicates TRBD1, and absent DNA this call remains unverified. The CDR3 covers 13 residues. Germline V gene data show CDR1 as SNHLY and CDR2 as FYNNEI. The CDR3 sequence: CASSAPQANVLTF.

The chain recombines TRBV7-6 with TRBJ2-1. Germline V gene lookup returns CDR1 SGHVS and CDR2 FNYEAQ. This CDR3 has 13 residues. This CDR3 is CASSQDGNNEQFF.

J is TRBJ1-1 and V is TRBV9. Germline V gene data show CDR1 as SGDLS and CDR2 as YYNGEE. The CDR3 totals 15 residues. The CDR3 protein is CASSVVSRLNTEAFF. The variable domain in full, with the rest retrieved from reference TRBV9 and TRBJ1-1, is DSGVTQTPKHLITATGQRVTLRCSPRSGDLSVYWYQQSLDQGLQFLIQYYNGEERAKGNILERFSAQQFPDLHSELNLSSLELGDSALYFCASSVVSRLNTEAFFGQGTRLTVV.

The genes are TRBV12-3 or TRBV12-4 and TRBJ2-5. This CDR3 is built from 14 residues. CDR3 protein: CASSQDSTGETQYF.

The V and J genes are TRBV7-2 and TRBJ2-3; checking the TCRdb D call of TRBD1 is not possible without DNA. The CDR3 sequence is 13 residues long. Germline V gene data show CDR1 as SGHTA and CDR2 as FQGNSA. The CDR3 reads CASSGRGPDTQYF.

The chain uses TRBV25-1 and TRBJ1-6; TCRdb reports TRBD1, a call that lacks DNA to check it against. Germline V lookup: CDR1 MGHDK, CDR2 SYGVNS. The CDR3 loop spans 15 amino acids. This chain's CDR3 is CASRPLEGDNSPLHF.

The chain combines TRBV6-2 or TRBV6-3 with TRBJ2-7. There are 15 residues in the CDR3. CDR1 and CDR2 (germline): MNHEY, SVGEGT. CDR3 in amino acids: CASSYFRSSSYEQYF.

This sequence joins TRBV20-1 and TRBJ2-7; absent DNA, TCRdb's TRBD1 call cannot be checked. Looked up from germline, CDR1 is DFQATT and CDR2 is SNEGSKA (reference sequence). The CDR3 extends over 14 amino acids. This CDR3 is CSASPTGGLYEQYF.

The chain has TRBV6-2 or TRBV6-3 and TRBJ2-2; the D gene TCRdb calls, TRBD2, cannot be checked with no DNA. Looked up from germline, CDR1 is MNHEY and CDR2 is SVGEGT. The CDR3 loop spans 18 amino acids. This chain's CDR3 is CASSTLTGGLGNTGELFF.

The chain has TRBV29-1 and TRBJ2-1; without DNA, the TCRdb call of TRBD2 cannot be checked. The CDR3 has 16 amino acids. CDR1 and CDR2 from the germline V gene are SQVTM and ANQGSEA. The CDR3 sequence is CSVDLAGGPGGFEQFF.

V is TRBV2 and J is TRBJ1-6. The CDR3 totals 15 residues. The germline CDR1 and CDR2 sequences are SNHLY and FYNNEI. The CDR3 loop reads CASSEERAANSPLNF.

This sequence joins TRBV15 and TRBJ2-1; TCRdb indicates TRBD2, and absent DNA this call remains unverified. The CDR3 length is 12 residues. Germline CDR1 is LNHNV and CDR2 is YYDKDF (reference sequence). The CDR3 sequence: CATSRERVEQFF.

The V gene is TRBV5-5, the J gene TRBJ1-1. This CDR3 is 16 amino acids long. Germline V gene sequence: CDR1 SGHKS, CDR2 YYEKEE (reference sequence). CDR3 sequence reads: CASSGLFVRGKTEAFF.

The chain is built from TRBV20-1 and TRBJ2-7. Germline V gene sequence: CDR1 DFQATT, CDR2 SNEGSKA (reference sequence). This CDR3 has 13 residues. CDR3 sequence reads: CSARGQSFYEQYF.

V usage is TRBV4-2 and J usage is TRBJ2-7; TCRdb picks TRBD2, but there is no DNA to check that call. Germline loops: CDR1 LGHNA, CDR2 YNFKEQ. The CDR3 spans 15 residues. The CDR3 loop is CASSQGGLAGGEQYF.

V gene TRBV12-3 or TRBV12-4 combines with J gene TRBJ1-5; TCRdb lists TRBD1, though no DNA is available to test this call. This CDR3 has 13 residues. CDR3 sequence reads: CATGARGGHAQHF.

The rearrangement uses TRBV6-1 and TRBJ2-7; TCRdb lists TRBD1, though no DNA is available to test this call. The CDR3 loop spans 14 amino acids. Germline loops: CDR1 MNHNS, CDR2 SASEGT. The CDR3 reads CASRGTGYRYEQYF.

The rearrangement uses TRBV7-9 and TRBJ2-7. Germline CDR1 is SEHNR and CDR2 is FQNEAQ (reference sequence). CDR3 size: 16 residues. CDR3 amino acids: CASSPRSGPRLYEQYF.

The chain joins TRBV27 to TRBJ2-3; TCRdb's D call of TRBD2 is untestable without DNA. Germline CDR1 MNHEY, CDR2 SMNVEV (reference sequence). The CDR3 consists of 15 residues. The CDR3 here is CASSLERETTDTQYF.

The rearrangement uses TRBV12-3 or TRBV12-4 and TRBJ2-4; TCRdb's assignment of TRBD1 cannot be checked, as there is no DNA. This CDR3 region has 16 residues. This CDR3 is CASSRPGQIAKNIQYF.

CDR3 amino acids: CASSVDGLVYTGELFF. The rearrangement uses TRBV9 and TRBJ2-2; as DNA is missing, the TRBD2 call by TCRdb cannot be tested. CDR1 is SGDLS, CDR2 YYNGEE, per germline. CDR3 length: 16 amino acids.

The chain has TRBV12-3 or TRBV12-4 and TRBJ2-5; checking the TCRdb D call of TRBD1 is not possible without DNA. This CDR3 has 15 residues. The CDR3 sequence is CASSFGQGAVETQYF.

The chain carries TRBV7-9 and TRBJ1-4; TCRdb returns TRBD1, unconfirmable since there is no DNA. The CDR3 consists of 11 residues. Germline CDR1 is SEHNR and CDR2 is FQNEAQ (reference sequence). The CDR3 region is CASTLGRQLFF.

The rearrangement joins TRBV30 to TRBJ1-6. The CDR3 contains 15 residues. CDR1 is GTSNPN, CDR2 SVGIG, per germline (reference sequence). This CDR3 is CAWSLGDTYNSPLHF. The complete variable domain, with remaining parts taken from reference TRBV30 and TRBJ1-6, reads SQTIHQWPATLVQPVGSPLSLECTVEGTSNPNLYWYRQAAGRGLQLLFYSVGIGQISSEVPQNLSASRPQDRQFILSSKKLLLSDSGFYLCAWSLGDTYNSPLHFGNGTRLTVT.

This chain joins TRBV18 and TRBJ1-5; TCRdb's D call, TRBD1, is unchecked because there is no DNA. CDR1 and CDR2 from the germline V gene are KGHSH and LQKENI. The CDR3 is 16 amino acids. The CDR3 is CASSTGTGNSNQPQHF.

The chain links TRBV12-3 or TRBV12-4 to TRBJ2-7; TCRdb's D gene call, TRBD2, goes unchecked for lack of DNA. The CDR3 has 16 residues. Here the CDR3 reads CASSSKTSGGPYEQYF.

The V and J genes are TRBV7-9 and TRBJ2-7. Germline V gene lookup returns CDR1 SEHNR and CDR2 FQNEAQ (reference sequence). The CDR3 is made up of 14 amino acids. CDR3 sequence reads: CASSLTAKTYEQYF.

This chain connects TRBV28 to TRBJ1-5; absent DNA, TCRdb's TRBD1 call cannot be checked. This CDR3 comprises 13 residues. Germline CDR1 is MDHEN and CDR2 is SYDVKM. CDR3 residues: CASSLSNSGAQHF.

The rearrangement joins TRBV7-2 to TRBJ2-3; TCRdb reports TRBD2, a call that lacks DNA to check it against. Per germline, CDR1 SGHTA and CDR2 FQGNSA. This CDR3 contains 16 residues. This CDR3 reads CASRTSGSEMSDTQYF. Drawing the rest from reference TRBV7-2 and TRBJ2-3, the complete variable domain is GAGVSQSPSNKVTEKGKDVELRCDPISGHTALYWYRQSLGQGLEFLIYFQGNSAPDKSGLPSDRFSAERTGGSVSTLTIQRTQQEDSAVYLCASRTSGSEMSDTQYFGPGTRLTVL.